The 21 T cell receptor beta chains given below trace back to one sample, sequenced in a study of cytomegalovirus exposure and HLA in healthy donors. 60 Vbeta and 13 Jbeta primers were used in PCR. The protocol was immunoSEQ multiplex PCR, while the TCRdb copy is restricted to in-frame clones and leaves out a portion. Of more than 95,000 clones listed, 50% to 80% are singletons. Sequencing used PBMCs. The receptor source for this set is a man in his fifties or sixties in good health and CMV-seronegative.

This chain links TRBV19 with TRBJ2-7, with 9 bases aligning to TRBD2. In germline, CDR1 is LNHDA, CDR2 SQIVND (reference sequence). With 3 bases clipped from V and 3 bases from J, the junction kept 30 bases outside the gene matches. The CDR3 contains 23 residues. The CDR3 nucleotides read TGTGCCAGTAGTATTGCGGGCCGAAGCACCGGGACTAGCAGAAACGCGGTTGGCTACGAGCAGTACTTC. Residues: CASSIAGRSTGTSRNAVGYEQYF.

In DNA form, the CDR3 reads TGTGCCAGCAGCTTAGACAGGGCTAACTATGGCTACACCTTC. Amino acid sequence: CASSLDRANYGYTF. The genes are TRBV7-9 and TRBJ1-2, with a possible D match to TRBD1 (6 bases). V lost 1 base, J lost 0 bases, and 6 bases lay in between. Per germline, CDR1 SEHNR and CDR2 FQNEAQ (reference sequence). This CDR3 region has 14 residues.

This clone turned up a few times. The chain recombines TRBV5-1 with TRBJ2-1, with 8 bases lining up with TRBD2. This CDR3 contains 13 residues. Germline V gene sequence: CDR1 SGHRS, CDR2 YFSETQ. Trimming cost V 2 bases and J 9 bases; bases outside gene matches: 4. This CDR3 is CASSFFSGIEQFF. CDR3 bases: TGCGCCAGCAGCTTTTTTAGCGGGATTGAGCAGTTCTTC.

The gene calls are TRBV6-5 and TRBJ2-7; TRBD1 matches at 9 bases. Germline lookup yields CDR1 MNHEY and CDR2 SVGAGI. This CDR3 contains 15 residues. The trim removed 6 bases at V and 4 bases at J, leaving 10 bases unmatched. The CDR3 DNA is TGTGCCAGCAGCCCGACCCAGACAGGGGGATACGAGCAGTACTTC. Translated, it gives CASSPTQTGGYEQYF.

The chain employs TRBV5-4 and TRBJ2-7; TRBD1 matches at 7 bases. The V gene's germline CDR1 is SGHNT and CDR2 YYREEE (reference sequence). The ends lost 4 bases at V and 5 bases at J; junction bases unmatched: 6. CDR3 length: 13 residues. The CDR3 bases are TGTGCCAGCAGCCCTGACAGGGACCACGAGCAGTACTTC. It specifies CASSPDRDHEQYF.

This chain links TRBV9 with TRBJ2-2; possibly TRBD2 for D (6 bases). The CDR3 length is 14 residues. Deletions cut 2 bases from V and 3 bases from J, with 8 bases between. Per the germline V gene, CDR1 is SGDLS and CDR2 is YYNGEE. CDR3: CASSVSGHTGELFF. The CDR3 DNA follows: TGTGCCAGCAGCGTTAGCGGACACACCGGGGAGCTGTTTTTT.

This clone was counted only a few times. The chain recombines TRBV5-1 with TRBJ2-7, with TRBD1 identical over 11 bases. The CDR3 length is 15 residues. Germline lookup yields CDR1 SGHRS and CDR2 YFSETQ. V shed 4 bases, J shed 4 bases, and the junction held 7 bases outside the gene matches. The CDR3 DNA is TGCGCCAGCAGCGCCGGGACAGGGGGAGGGTACGAGCAGTACTTC. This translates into CASSAGTGGGYEQYF. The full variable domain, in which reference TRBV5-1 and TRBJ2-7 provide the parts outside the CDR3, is KAGVTQTPRYLIKTRGQQVTLSCSPISGHRSVSWYQQTPGQGLQFLFEYFSETQRNKGNFPGRFSGRQFSNSRSEMNVSTLELGDSALYLCASSAGTGGGYEQYFGPGTRLTVT.

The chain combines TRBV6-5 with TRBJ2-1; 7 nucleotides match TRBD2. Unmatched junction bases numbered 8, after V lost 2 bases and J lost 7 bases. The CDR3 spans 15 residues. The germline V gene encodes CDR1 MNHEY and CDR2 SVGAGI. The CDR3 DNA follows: TGTGCCAGCAGTTACGGAGCGGGGAAAGGAAATGAGCAGTTCTTC. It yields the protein CASSYGAGKGNEQFF.

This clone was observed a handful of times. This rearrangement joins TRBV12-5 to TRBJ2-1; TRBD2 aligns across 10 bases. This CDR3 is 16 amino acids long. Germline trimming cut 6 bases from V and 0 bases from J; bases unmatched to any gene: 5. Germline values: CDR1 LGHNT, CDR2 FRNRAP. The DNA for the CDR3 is TGTGCTAGTGGCCCAGCGGGGGGGGTCTCCTACAATGAGCAGTTCTTC. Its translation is CASGPAGGVSYNEQFF.

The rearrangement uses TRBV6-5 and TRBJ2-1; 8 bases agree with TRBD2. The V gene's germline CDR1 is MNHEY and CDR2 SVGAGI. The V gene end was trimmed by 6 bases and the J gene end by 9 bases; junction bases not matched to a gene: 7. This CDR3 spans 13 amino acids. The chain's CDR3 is CASRREAGGEQFF. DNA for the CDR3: TGTGCCAGCAGGCGGGAGGCCGGGGGTGAGCAGTTCTTC.

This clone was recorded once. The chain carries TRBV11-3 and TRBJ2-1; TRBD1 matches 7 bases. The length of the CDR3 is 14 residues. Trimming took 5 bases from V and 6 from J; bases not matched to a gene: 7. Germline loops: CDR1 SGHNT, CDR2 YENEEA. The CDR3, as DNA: TGTGCCAGCAGCCCCGGGACAGATACCAATGAGCAGTTCTTC. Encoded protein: CASSPGTDTNEQFF.

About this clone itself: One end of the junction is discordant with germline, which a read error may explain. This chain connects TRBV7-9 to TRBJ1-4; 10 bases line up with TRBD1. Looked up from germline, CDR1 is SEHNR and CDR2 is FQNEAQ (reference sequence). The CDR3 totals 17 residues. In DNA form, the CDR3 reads TGTTCCAGCAGCAATACCGGGACAGGGGTTTCTAATGAAAAACTGTTTTTT. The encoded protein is CSSSNTGTGVSNEKLFF.

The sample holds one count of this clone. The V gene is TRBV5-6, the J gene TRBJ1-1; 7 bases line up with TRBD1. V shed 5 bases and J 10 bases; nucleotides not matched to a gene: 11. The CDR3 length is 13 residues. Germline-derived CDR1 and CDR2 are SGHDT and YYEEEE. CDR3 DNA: TGTGCCAGCAGTCTGATCACAGGGGCTCCAGCTTTCTTT. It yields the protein CASSLITGAPAFF. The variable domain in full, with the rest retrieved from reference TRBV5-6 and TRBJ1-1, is DAGVTQSPTHLIKTRGQQVTLRCSPKSGHDTVSWYQQALGQGPQFIFQYYEEEERQRGNFPDRFSGHQFPNYSSELNVNALLLGDSALYLCASSLITGAPAFFGQGTRLTVV.

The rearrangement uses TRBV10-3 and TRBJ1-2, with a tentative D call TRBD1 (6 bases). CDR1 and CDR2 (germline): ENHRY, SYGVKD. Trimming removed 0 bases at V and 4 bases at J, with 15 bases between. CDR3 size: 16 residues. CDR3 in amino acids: CAISESGGAEPYGYTF. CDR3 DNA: TGTGCCATCAGTGAGTCGGGGGGGGCGGAACCCTATGGCTACACCTTC.

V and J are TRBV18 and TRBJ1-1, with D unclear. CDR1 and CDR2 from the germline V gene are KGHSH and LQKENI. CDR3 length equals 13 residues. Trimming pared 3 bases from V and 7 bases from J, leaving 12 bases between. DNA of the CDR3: TGTGCCAGCTCACCGAACTCGCCCGTTGAAGCTTTCTTT. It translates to CASSPNSPVEAFF.

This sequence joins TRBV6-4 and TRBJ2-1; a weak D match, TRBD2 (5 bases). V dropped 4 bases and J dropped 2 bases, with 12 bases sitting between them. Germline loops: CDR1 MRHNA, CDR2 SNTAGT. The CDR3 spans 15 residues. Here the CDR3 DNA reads TGTGCCAGCAGTGTAAGCCTAGCTACCTACAATGAGCAGTTCTTC. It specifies CASSVSLATYNEQFF.

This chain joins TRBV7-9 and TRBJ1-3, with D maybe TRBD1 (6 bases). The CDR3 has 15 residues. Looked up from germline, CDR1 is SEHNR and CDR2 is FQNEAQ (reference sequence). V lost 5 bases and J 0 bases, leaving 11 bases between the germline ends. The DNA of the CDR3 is TGTGCCAGCAGCCGGGACACCACCTCTGGAAACACCATATATTTT. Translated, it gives CASSRDTTSGNTIYF.

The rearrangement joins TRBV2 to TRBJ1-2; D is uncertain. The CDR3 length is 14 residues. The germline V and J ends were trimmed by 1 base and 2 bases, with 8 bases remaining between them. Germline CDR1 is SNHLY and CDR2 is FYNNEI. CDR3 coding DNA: TGTGCCAGCAGTGAAGGGATGAGGAACTATGGCTACACCTTC. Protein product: CASSEGMRNYGYTF.

DNA for the CDR3: TGTGCCAGCGGACAGCTAGATACGCAGTATTTT. Translation gives CASGQLDTQYF. The chain links TRBV27 to TRBJ2-3, with D perhaps matching TRBD1 (6 bases). Between the trimmed V and J ends, which lost 8 bases and 5 bases, there was a span of 8 bases. The CDR3 extends over 11 amino acids. The germline V gene has CDR1 MNHEY and CDR2 SMNVEV (reference sequence).

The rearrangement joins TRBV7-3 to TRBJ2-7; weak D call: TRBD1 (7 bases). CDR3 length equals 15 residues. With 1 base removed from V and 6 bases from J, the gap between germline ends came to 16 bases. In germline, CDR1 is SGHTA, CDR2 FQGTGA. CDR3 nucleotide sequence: TGTGCCAGCAGCTTAATCGGGCAGGGGGGCGGCGAGCAGTACTTC. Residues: CASSLIGQGGGEQYF.

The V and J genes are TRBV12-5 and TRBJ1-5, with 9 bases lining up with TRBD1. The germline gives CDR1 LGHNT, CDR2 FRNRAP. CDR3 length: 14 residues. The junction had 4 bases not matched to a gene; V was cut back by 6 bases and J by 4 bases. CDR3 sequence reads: CASGSGQGNQPQHF. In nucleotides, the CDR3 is TGTGCTAGTGGATCAGGACAGGGGAATCAGCCCCAGCATTTT.